This TCR beta chain comes out of a study of blood T cell repertoires in COVID-19. Study at large: Some COVID-19 samples were acute and others convalescent; all came from the United States, Italy and Spain. T cells, B-cell-depleted T cells, or PBMCs provided the cDNA or gDNA that served as material.

Original analysis: Reference gene primer amplification gave nucleated cell count estimates. Sequenced by immunoSEQ multiplex PCR; TCRdb stores in-frame clones only, minus some. V and J calls and clone size are as listed in that table; D and trimming were resolved from the DNA. Altogether 150,000 to 200,000 clones are present, 82% being singletons, with the ten largest covering roughly 9.1%. Germline CDR1 is SNHLY and CDR2 is FYNNEI. A total of 15 residues make up the CDR3, ends included. On this clone itself: The DNA is left out, because the CDR3 cannot be placed on it with certainty; the CDR3 is given as TCRdb lists it.

V usage is TRBV2 and J usage is TRBJ2-6; the table's D call, TRBD2, has no DNA check behind it. This clonotype originated in a woman in her 70s with acute or convalescent COVID-19. Sequencing used peripheral blood. The CDR3 sequence is CASSVFLSGANVLTF.